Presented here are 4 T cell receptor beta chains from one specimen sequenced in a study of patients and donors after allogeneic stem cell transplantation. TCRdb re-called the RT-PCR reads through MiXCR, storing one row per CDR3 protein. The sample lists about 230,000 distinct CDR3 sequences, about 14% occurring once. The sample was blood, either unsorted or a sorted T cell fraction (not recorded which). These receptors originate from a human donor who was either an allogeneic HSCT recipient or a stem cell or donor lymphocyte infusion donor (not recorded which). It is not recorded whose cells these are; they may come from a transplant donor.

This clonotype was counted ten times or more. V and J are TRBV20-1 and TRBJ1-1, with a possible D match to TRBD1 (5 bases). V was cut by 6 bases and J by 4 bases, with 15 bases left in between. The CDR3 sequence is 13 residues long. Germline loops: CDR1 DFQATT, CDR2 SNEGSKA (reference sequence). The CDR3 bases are TGCAGTGCCTCGTCGGGGAGGGGCACTGAAGCTTTCTTT. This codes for CSASSGRGTEAFF.

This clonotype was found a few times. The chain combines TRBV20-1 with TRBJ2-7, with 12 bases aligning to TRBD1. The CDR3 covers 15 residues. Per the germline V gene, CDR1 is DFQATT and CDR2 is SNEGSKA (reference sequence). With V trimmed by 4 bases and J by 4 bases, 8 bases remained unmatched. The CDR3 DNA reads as TGCAGTGCTATATCGCGGGACAGGGGGCCATACGAGCAGTACTTC. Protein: CSAISRDRGPYEQYF.

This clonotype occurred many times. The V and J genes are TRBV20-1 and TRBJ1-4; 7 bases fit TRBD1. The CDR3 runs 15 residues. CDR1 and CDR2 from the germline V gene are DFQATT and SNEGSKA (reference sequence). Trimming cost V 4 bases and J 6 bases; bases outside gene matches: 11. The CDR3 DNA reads TGCAGTGCTATGGGACAGCGGCTGGCGGATGAAAAACTGTTTTTT. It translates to CSAMGQRLADEKLFF.

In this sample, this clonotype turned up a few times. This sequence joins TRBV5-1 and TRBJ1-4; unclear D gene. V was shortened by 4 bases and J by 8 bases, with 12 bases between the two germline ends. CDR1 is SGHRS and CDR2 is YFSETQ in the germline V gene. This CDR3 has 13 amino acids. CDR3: CASSTGVGEKLFF. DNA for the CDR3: TGCGCCAGCAGCACCGGAGTGGGGGAAAAACTGTTTTTT.